The clone carrying this TCR beta chain has a count of ten or more. The antigen is undetermined. A single record per CDR3 protein comes from TCRdb applying MiXCR to the 5' RACE reads. Of 350,000 or so distinct CDR3 sequences in the sample, 6.5% to 10% were seen once. The trim removed 0 bases at V and 3 bases at J, leaving 7 bases unmatched. This CDR3 is built from 16 residues. From germline, CDR1 is DFQATT and CDR2 SNEGSKA (reference sequence). The source of the sample is a study of CD8 T cells in ankylosing spondylitis. The study, taken as a whole, reports: CD8+ cells made up the disease-linked clones, which were relatively rare in peripheral blood. Ankylosing spondylitis blood seemed to carry a telltale TCR beta motif made of roughly 8 highly homologous variants.

This chain links TRBV20-1 with TRBJ2-3; 9 bases are shared with TRBD2. Sequenced: blood, either unsorted or a sorted T cell fraction (not recorded which). This receptor was taken from a male donor with ankylosing spondylitis. CDR3 residues: CSARDFSREGTDTQYF. CDR3 nucleotide sequence: TGCAGTGCTAGAGATTTCTCGCGGGAGGGGACAGATACGCAGTATTTT.